These 32 T cell receptor beta chains originate from one sample sequenced in a study of spatial heterogeneity in lung cancer. One entry per CDR3 protein, called by TCRdb with MiXCR from the 5' RACE reads. The sample consists of 60,000 to 85,000 distinct CDR3 sequences, roughly 9% of them appearing once. Regarding time point: blood at routine non-recurrence follow-up after resection. The source material was PBMCs, sampled at follow-up. The receptors derive from a female donor with early-stage non-small cell lung cancer.

This clonotype appeared many times. J is TRBJ2-5 and V is TRBV21-1; the D call in the table, TRBD2, was not verified against the DNA. TRBV21-1 is a documented pseudogene. The CDR3 has 17 amino acids. Here the CDR3 reads CASSKGGGLLPQETQYF. CDR3 nucleotides: TGTGCCAGCAGCAAAGGGGGAGGGTTACTACCCCAAGAGACCCAGTACTTC.

In its sample, this clonotype was seen many times. The V and J genes are TRBV12-3 or TRBV12-4 and TRBJ2-6; D ambiguous. The CDR3 is made up of 13 amino acids. V was shortened by 10 bases and J by 4 bases, with 11 bases between the two germline ends. This CDR3 reads CATDTSGANVLTF. For the CDR3, the DNA is TGTGCCACCGATACGTCCGGGGCCAACGTCCTGACTTTC.

The chain links TRBV2 to TRBJ2-1; possible D gene TRBD2, 5 bases. V lost 5 bases and J lost 7, with 15 bases in between. The CDR3 is made up of 14 amino acids. Germline assignment: CDR1 SNHLY and CDR2 FYNNEI. CDR3 bases: TGTGCCAGCAGTTACCTTCGGAGCGGAAATGAGCAGTTCTTC. Protein: CASSYLRSGNEQFF.

CDR3 nucleotides: TGTGCCAGCAGCCCGGGACGGAATAATGAAAAACTGTTTTTT. Amino acids: CASSPGRNNEKLFF. This chain uses TRBV7-6 with TRBJ1-4, with D perhaps matching TRBD1 (5 bases). Germline CDR1 SGHVS, CDR2 FNYEAQ. This CDR3 is 14 amino acids long. The V and J ends lost 5 bases and 4 bases respectively, with 11 bases between them.

This clonotype was recorded at least ten times. V is TRBV11-1 and J is TRBJ2-7, with 10 bases matching TRBD1. Germline CDR1 reads SGHAT; CDR2 reads FQDESV (reference sequence). CDR3 length: 15 residues. With 3 bases clipped from V and 7 bases from J, the junction kept 9 bases outside the gene matches. CDR3 DNA sequence: TGTGCCAGCAGCTTCTTCCGGGACAGGGGTGCGGAGCAGTACTTC. This codes for CASSFFRDRGAEQYF.

The V call is TRBV28, the J call TRBJ2-1; TRBD1 might be the D (5 bases). Germline V gives CDR1 MDHEN, CDR2 SYDVKM. V lost 3 bases and J lost 2, with 14 bases in between. This CDR3 comprises 16 residues. This CDR3 is CASSFLDSGPYNEQFF. CDR3 nucleotides: TGTGCCAGCAGTTTCCTCGACTCAGGGCCCTACAATGAGCAGTTCTTC.

This clonotype was counted between two and nine times. The CDR3 region has the DNA TGTGCCAGCAGCTTCAGCGGGGGCTACGAGCAGTACTTC. Protein sequence: CASSFSGGYEQYF. The chain joins TRBV5-4 to TRBJ2-7; 8 bases align to TRBD2. The CDR3 extends over 13 amino acids. The V and J ends lost 2 bases and 3 bases, in that order; junction bases with no gene match: 1. Germline V gives CDR1 SGHNT, CDR2 YYREEE (reference sequence).

Details on this clonotype: A much larger clone is a single base away; this may be a read error. The rearrangement uses TRBV18 and TRBJ1-2, with D possibly TRBD1 on 5 matching bases. Looked up from germline, CDR1 is KGHSH and CDR2 is LQKENI. The CDR3 has 17 residues. CDR3 coding DNA: TGTGCCAACTCACCAAGTAACGCGGGACGGCCTGGCTATGGCTACACCTTC. Translated: CANSPSNAGRPGYGYTF.

The chain employs TRBV7-8 and TRBJ2-7; D may match TRBD1 or TRBD2 (5 bases each). Trimming left V 5 bases short and J 0 bases short, with 17 bases between. Per germline, CDR1 SGHVS and CDR2 FQNEAQ. The CDR3 is made up of 16 amino acids. CDR3 nucleotides: TGTGCCAGCAGCATAGACACCGGGACGCGCTCCTACGAGCAGTACTTC. Protein sequence: CASSIDTGTRSYEQYF.

This clonotype was seen once. The CDR3 nucleotides read TGTGCCAGCAGCCAAGATGGCATAGGCTATGGCTACACCTTC. This gives the protein CASSQDGIGYGYTF. The rearrangement links TRBV3-1 to TRBJ1-2; no clear D gene. V was clipped by 0 bases and J by 4 bases, with 9 bases between them. Germline-derived CDR1 and CDR2 are LGHDT and YNNKEL (reference sequence). The CDR3 contains 14 residues.

Many counts were recorded for this clonotype. The chain carries TRBV28 and TRBJ2-7; tentatively, D is TRBD2 (6 bases). The V gene lost 3 bases and the J gene lost 0 bases, with 12 bases spanning the gap. The CDR3 covers 15 residues. CDR1 MDHEN and CDR2 SYDVKM come from the germline V gene. In DNA form, the CDR3 reads TGTGCCAGCAGTTTCGCGGGACTTAGCTCCTACGAGCAGTACTTC. Translating gives CASSFAGLSSYEQYF.

This clonotype showed up many times. CDR3 amino acids: CASILQPGQGHYGYTF. In nucleotides, the CDR3 is TGTGCCAGTATCTTACAACCGGGACAGGGACACTATGGCTACACCTTC. The chain couples TRBV19 to TRBJ1-2; 9 bases match TRBD1. With 7 bases clipped from V and 3 bases from J, the junction kept 12 bases outside the gene matches. The CDR3 covers 16 residues. Germline V lookup: CDR1 LNHDA, CDR2 SQIVND (reference sequence).

A few counts support this clonotype. CDR3 sequence: CAWGPQGYKNIQYF. The CDR3, as DNA: TGTGCCTGGGGTCCGCAGGGGTACAAAAACATTCAGTACTTC. This chain connects TRBV30 to TRBJ2-4; tentatively, D is TRBD1 (6 bases). This CDR3 has 14 residues. Germline CDR1 GTSNPN, CDR2 SVGIG (reference sequence). V was pared by 5 bases and J by 3 bases, with 14 bases between.

This clonotype was seen many times. The chain couples TRBV7-3 to TRBJ2-1; D is undetermined. The CDR3 sequence is 14 residues long. Germline CDR1 and CDR2: SGHTA and FQGTGA. Trimming stripped 4 bases from V and 5 bases from J, with 12 bases between. CDR3 protein: CASSSPPQHNEQFF. For the CDR3, the DNA is TGTGCCAGCAGCTCGCCCCCCCAACACAATGAGCAGTTCTTC.

This clonotype was seen many times. CDR3 bases: TGCAGTGCTAGGACTAGGGCAAACGGGGGCAATCAGCCCCAGCATTTT. Protein: CSARTRANGGNQPQHF. V gene TRBV20-1 combines with J gene TRBJ1-5; no firm D call. Trimming shortened V by 3 bases and J by 2 bases, and 17 bases separated the two germline ends. The CDR3 length is 16 residues. CDR1 is DFQATT, CDR2 SNEGSKA, per germline (reference sequence).

The chain couples TRBV6-5 to TRBJ1-2, with TRBD1 matching 9 bases. V was clipped by 6 bases and J by 2 bases; unmatched bases: 7. Germline V gene sequence: CDR1 MNHEY, CDR2 SVGAGI. This CDR3 is 15 amino acids long. CDR3 coding DNA: TGTGCCAGCAGCCGGGACAGGGAGCCGAACTATGGCTACACCTTC. Translating gives CASSRDREPNYGYTF.

This clonotype was seen repeatedly, ten times or more. The chain joins TRBV2 to TRBJ2-4; no clear D. CDR1 is SNHLY, CDR2 FYNNEI, per germline. The CDR3 spans 13 residues. The V gene lost 6 bases and the J gene lost 1 base, with 7 bases spanning the gap. The CDR3 loop is CASRGWAKNIQYF. For the CDR3, the DNA is TGTGCCAGCAGGGGTTGGGCCAAAAACATTCAGTACTTC.

This clonotype showed up many times. This rearrangement joins TRBV2 to TRBJ2-7; D is unclear. The CDR3 loop spans 11 amino acids. CDR1 is SNHLY and CDR2 is FYNNEI in the germline V gene. Trimming pared 4 bases from V and 5 bases from J, leaving 6 bases between. CDR3 nucleotide sequence: TGTGCCAGCAGTGCAGTTGACGAGCAGTACTTC. It codes for CASSAVDEQYF.

The chain joins TRBV3-1 to TRBJ1-1; TRBD1 is a possible D gene (5 bases). Trimming removed 9 bases at V and 4 bases at J, with 15 bases between. This CDR3 region has 13 residues. The germline gives CDR1 LGHDT, CDR2 YNNKEL (reference sequence). This CDR3 reads CASYQAGSTEAFF. DNA for the CDR3: TGTGCCAGTTACCAGGCAGGGTCCACTGAAGCTTTCTTT.

This chain links TRBV10-1 with TRBJ2-1; TRBD1 matches at 10 bases. This CDR3 is built from 13 residues. V was pared by 10 bases and J by 7 bases, with 7 bases of the junction left unmatched. Germline V gene lookup returns CDR1 WNHNN and CDR2 SYGVQD (reference sequence). The CDR3 protein is CATGTGAGNEQFF. In nucleotides, the CDR3 is TGCGCCACTGGGACAGGGGCTGGGAATGAGCAGTTCTTC.

This clonotype was observed many times. CDR3 nucleotides: TGTGCCAGTAGTCCGACAGTCTCTTATAGCAATCAGCCCCAGCATTTT. Amino acid sequence: CASSPTVSYSNQPQHF. This chain links TRBV19 with TRBJ1-5; TRBD1 might be the D (5 bases). With 5 bases removed from V and 0 bases from J, the gap between germline ends came to 14 bases. The CDR3 loop spans 16 amino acids. Germline values: CDR1 LNHDA, CDR2 SQIVND (reference sequence).

Comment on this clonotype: It may be a read error: a sequence one base away is much more abundant. No conserved phenylalanine or tryptophan ends this CDR3, so it is likely a read error. The gene calls are TRBV5-1 and TRBJ2-7, with D perhaps matching TRBD1 (6 bases). CDR3 length: 14 residues. Germline CDR1 is SGHRS and CDR2 is YFSETQ. V lost 4 bases and J lost 3, with 14 bases in between. The CDR3 sequence is CASSLSTGYYEQYS. The CDR3 DNA is TGCGCCAGCAGCCTATCTACAGGGTACTACGAGCAGTACTCC.

This clonotype was seen ten or more times. The rearrangement links TRBV2 to TRBJ1-2; the D is unclear. The germline V gene has CDR1 SNHLY and CDR2 FYNNEI. CDR3 length: 13 residues. V lost 3 bases to trimming and J lost 8 bases, with 13 bases between them. The CDR3, as DNA: TGTGCCAGCAGTGATCTAGGGCCCCAAGGCTACACCTTC. It encodes CASSDLGPQGYTF.

This clonotype was counted at least ten times. The CDR3, as DNA: TGCAGTCTTACTGGCGGGAGCGTTAATGAGCAGTTCTTC. Its protein is CSLTGGSVNEQFF. The chain couples TRBV29-1 to TRBJ2-1; the match to TRBD2 covers 7 bases. Germline loops: CDR1 SQVTM, CDR2 ANQGSEA. The CDR3 has 13 amino acids.

V and J are TRBV20-1 and TRBJ2-1; TRBD2 aligns across 8 bases. The CDR3 spans 14 residues. V dropped 1 base and J dropped 7; count of bases not matched to a gene: 6. CDR1 is DFQATT and CDR2 is SNEGSKA in the germline V gene (reference sequence). CDR3 in amino acids: CSARAPGGKNEQFF. The CDR3 DNA sequence: TGCAGTGCTAGAGCCCCGGGGGGGAAAAATGAGCAGTTCTTC.

A few counts support this clonotype. J is TRBJ1-1 and V is TRBV10-2; no definite D call. V was trimmed by 6 bases and J by 2 bases, leaving 7 bases between them. Per germline, CDR1 WSHSY and CDR2 SAAADI. The length of the CDR3 is 12 residues. Here the CDR3 reads CASSVLNTEAFF. The DNA of the CDR3 is TGCGCCAGCAGCGTACTTAACACTGAAGCTTTCTTT.

This clonotype was observed many times. V usage is TRBV20-1 and J usage is TRBJ2-3; 8 nucleotides match TRBD1. CDR1 is DFQATT and CDR2 is SNEGSKA in the germline V gene (reference sequence). The ends lost 5 bases at V and 0 bases at J; junction bases unmatched: 4. The CDR3 is made up of 14 amino acids. The DNA of the CDR3 is TGCAGTGCTGGACAGGGTACAAGCACAGATACGCAGTATTTT. Protein sequence: CSAGQGTSTDTQYF.

This clonotype was picked up a small number of times. The chain recombines TRBV12-3 or TRBV12-4 with TRBJ1-1; TRBD1 might be the D (6 bases). The germline V and J ends were trimmed by 1 base and 1 base, with 10 bases remaining between them. The CDR3 length is 15 residues. The CDR3 coding sequence is TGTGCCAGCAGTTTAGGTGCAGGGGAGAACACTGAAGCTTTCTTT. This codes for CASSLGAGENTEAFF.

This clonotype was picked up a small number of times. The chain recombines TRBV19 with TRBJ2-2; maybe TRBD1 (6 bases). There are 13 residues in the CDR3. Germline CDR1 reads LNHDA; CDR2 reads SQIVND (reference sequence). Trimming cost V 11 bases and J 2 bases, with 12 bases left between them. The CDR3 is CAGADSNTGELFF. For the CDR3, the DNA is TGTGCCGGTGCGGACAGTAACACCGGGGAGCTGTTTTTT.

This clonotype was picked up many times. The gene calls are TRBV18 and TRBJ1-5; D is unresolved. This CDR3 region has 14 residues. Trimming removed 0 bases at V and 7 bases at J, with 10 bases between. The germline V gene has CDR1 KGHSH and CDR2 LQKENI. The CDR3: CASSPPAPGQPQHF. The CDR3 DNA reads as TGTGCCAGCTCACCACCGGCCCCCGGACAGCCCCAGCATTTT.

This clonotype was seen ten or more times. CDR3 in amino acids: CAISAGLAEGQPQHF. The CDR3 coding sequence is TGTGCCATCAGCGCCGGACTCGCGGAGGGTCAGCCCCAGCATTTT. The rearrangement joins TRBV10-3 to TRBJ1-5, with D hard to call. Germline assignment: CDR1 ENHRY and CDR2 SYGVKD. Trimming stripped 6 bases from V and 6 bases from J, with 18 bases between. There are 15 residues in the CDR3.

This clonotype was seen repeatedly, ten times or more. The CDR3 DNA follows: TGTGCCAGCAGCAAGATCGAGACTAGCGGCCATCCTAAGACCCAGTACTTC. Amino acids: CASSKIETSGHPKTQYF. V usage is TRBV21-1 and J usage is TRBJ2-5; TRBD2 reflects the table's D call only, with no check against the DNA. TRBV21-1 is a pseudogene segment. CDR3 length: 17 amino acids.